What follows are 28 T cell receptor beta chains derived from one specimen sequenced in a study of technical replicates of blood from a handful of donors. Clones were sequenced by immunoSEQ multiplex PCR, and TCRdb holds only the in-frame ones, with some missing. The sample lists some 94,000 clones, about 95% occurring once. Material for sequencing was T cells isolated from PBMCs. Receptor source: a human donor in good health.

CDR3 in DNA: TGCGCCAGCAGCCACTCCCCGGGACAGGGGCCTCTCTATGGCTACACCTTC. Protein product: CASSHSPGQGPLYGYTF. The chain carries TRBV4-1 and TRBJ1-2; 10 nucleotides agree with TRBD1. Germline CDR1 reads MGHRA; CDR2 reads YSYEKL. V was clipped by 3 bases and J by 4 bases; unmatched bases: 11. The CDR3 covers 17 residues.

This clone has only one observation. The rearrangement links TRBV30 to TRBJ2-1; 13 bases line up with TRBD2. The V segment lost 7 bases and the J segment 3 bases; nucleotides outside the gene matches: 3. Germline-derived CDR1 and CDR2 are GTSNPN and SVGIG (reference sequence). The CDR3 length is 14 residues. The CDR3 is CASRTSGSYNEQFF. In DNA, the CDR3 is TGTGCCTCAAGGACTAGCGGGAGCTACAATGAGCAGTTCTTC.

This chain connects TRBV28 to TRBJ1-1; D ambiguous. The CDR3 consists of 13 residues. CDR1 and CDR2 from the germline V gene are MDHEN and SYDVKM. Trimming shortened V by 3 bases and J by 1 base, and 6 bases separated the two germline ends. DNA for the CDR3: TGTGCCAGCAGTTTCCCAGGGAACACTGAAGCTTTCTTT. Translating gives CASSFPGNTEAFF.

The chain joins TRBV19 to TRBJ2-5; TRBD2 aligns across 11 bases. Trimming took 10 bases from V and 4 from J; bases not matched to a gene: 8. The length of the CDR3 is 14 residues. Germline V CDR1 and CDR2: LNHDA, SQIVND (reference sequence). In DNA form, the CDR3 reads TGTGCCACCGTTAGGACTAGCGGGCTAGAGACCCAGTACTTC. Its translation: CATVRTSGLETQYF. Looking up the rest from reference TRBV19 and TRBJ2-5 gives the full variable domain: DGGITQSPKYLFRKEGQNVTLSCEQNLNHDAMYWYRQDPGQGLRLIYYSQIVNDFQKGDIAEGYSVSREKKESFPLTVTSAQKNPTAFYLCATVRTSGLETQYFGPGTRLLVL.

The CDR3 loop reads CASSLAGNYYEQYF. CDR3 sequence (DNA): TGTGCCAGCAGCTTAGCGGGCAATTACTACGAGCAGTACTTC. This chain uses TRBV7-2 with TRBJ2-7; D gene uncertain. CDR1 and CDR2 from the germline V gene are SGHTA and FQGNSA. The CDR3 sequence is 14 residues long. V lost 0 bases and J lost 3, with 9 bases in between.

V and J are TRBV9 and TRBJ2-1; 9 positions match TRBD2. There are 14 residues in the CDR3. After removal of 4 bases from V and 8 bases from J, the junction contained 7 bases not matched to a gene. The V gene's germline CDR1 is SGDLS and CDR2 YYNGEE. CDR3 residues: CASSYNSGSHEQFF. The CDR3 bases are TGTGCCAGCAGCTACAATAGCGGGAGCCATGAGCAGTTCTTC.

V is TRBV9 and J is TRBJ2-1, with 7 nucleotides matching TRBD2. CDR3 length: 13 residues. Germline CDR1 is SGDLS and CDR2 is YYNGEE. V gave up 5 bases and J gave up 2 bases; unmatched junction bases: 1. Here the CDR3 reads CASRGGPYNEQFF. In nucleotides, the CDR3 is TGTGCCAGCAGGGGAGGGCCCTACAATGAGCAGTTCTTC.

The rearrangement uses TRBV5-4 and TRBJ2-2; 8 bases match TRBD2. The V segment lost 3 bases and the J segment 6 bases; nucleotides outside the gene matches: 7. The CDR3 runs to 15 residues. Germline V gene data show CDR1 as SGHNT and CDR2 as YYREEE (reference sequence). The CDR3 is CASSWASGWAGELFF. The CDR3 DNA reads as TGTGCCAGCAGCTGGGCTAGCGGGTGGGCCGGGGAGCTGTTTTTT. The full variable domain, rest sourced from reference TRBV5-4 and TRBJ2-2, is ETGVTQSPTHLIKTRGQQVTLRCSSQSGHNTVSWYQQALGQGPQFIFQYYREEENGRGNFPPRFSGLQFPNYSSELNVNALELDDSALYLCASSWASGWAGELFFGEGSRLTVL.

This chain links TRBV19 with TRBJ1-1; 7 positions match TRBD1. From germline, CDR1 is LNHDA and CDR2 SQIVND (reference sequence). V was clipped by 5 bases and J by 6 bases; unmatched bases: 9. The CDR3 loop spans 14 amino acids. The CDR3: CASSERGTGAEAFF. For the CDR3, the DNA is TGTGCCAGTAGTGAGAGGGGAACAGGGGCTGAAGCTTTCTTT.

The gene calls are TRBV19 and TRBJ2-1, with 8 bases identical to TRBD1. Per the germline V gene, CDR1 is LNHDA and CDR2 is SQIVND (reference sequence). This CDR3 is built from 15 residues. V shed 7 bases, J shed 8 bases, and the junction held 13 bases outside the gene matches. DNA for the CDR3: TGTGCCAGTATACAGCGACAGGGGTGGTATGATGAGCAGTTCTTC. Translation: CASIQRQGWYDEQFF.

V and J are TRBV19 and TRBJ2-2; no definite D call. The V gene's germline CDR1 is LNHDA and CDR2 SQIVND (reference sequence). The CDR3 extends over 13 amino acids. The V end was cut by 3 bases, the J end by 4 bases, with 6 bases between. CDR3 sequence reads: CASSIISTGELFF. CDR3 DNA sequence: TGTGCCAGTAGTATCATCAGCACCGGGGAGCTGTTTTTT.

J is TRBJ1-3 and V is TRBV6-5; 10 positions match TRBD1. Looked up from germline, CDR1 is MNHEY and CDR2 is SVGAGI. V shed 6 bases and J 7 bases; nucleotides not matched to a gene: 6. CDR3 length: 14 residues. The DNA for the CDR3 is TGTGCCAGCAGCAGACAGGGGGCAATCAACACCATATATTTT. Residues: CASSRQGAINTIYF.

The chain joins TRBV27 to TRBJ2-7, with 10 bases matching TRBD1. The CDR3 is 17 residues long. V gave up 8 bases and J gave up 4 bases; unmatched junction bases: 17. The germline V gene has CDR1 MNHEY and CDR2 SMNVEV (reference sequence). Here the CDR3 reads CASGLADGTGVGYEQYF. CDR3 coding DNA: TGTGCCAGCGGATTAGCCGACGGGACAGGGGTGGGGTACGAGCAGTACTTC.

The chain couples TRBV29-1 to TRBJ2-1; D is unclear. V dropped 3 bases and J dropped 1 base, with 10 bases sitting between them. CDR3 length: 14 residues. Per germline, CDR1 SQVTM and CDR2 ANQGSEA. The CDR3 sequence is CSVDDQVSYNEQFF. The CDR3 coding sequence is TGCAGCGTTGATGACCAGGTATCCTACAATGAGCAGTTCTTC.

J is TRBJ1-2 and V is TRBV9; TRBD1 aligns across 7 bases. Germline trimming cut 3 bases from V and 4 bases from J; bases unmatched to any gene: 9. Germline CDR1 SGDLS, CDR2 YYNGEE. The CDR3 is 15 residues long. The CDR3 region has the DNA TGTGCCAGCAGCGCCTGGGACAGTCCCTTCTATGGCTACACCTTC. This codes for CASSAWDSPFYGYTF. The variable domain in full, with the rest retrieved from reference TRBV9 and TRBJ1-2, is DSGVTQTPKHLITATGQRVTLRCSPRSGDLSVYWYQQSLDQGLQFLIQYYNGEERAKGNILERFSAQQFPDLHSELNLSSLELGDSALYFCASSAWDSPFYGYTFGSGTRLTVV.

V usage is TRBV14 and J usage is TRBJ2-7, with 9 positions matching TRBD1. The CDR3 spans 13 residues. Germline V gene lookup returns CDR1 SGHDN and CDR2 FVKESK. Losses at the gene ends were 8 bases for V and 5 bases for J; bases not matched to a gene: 7. The CDR3 protein is CASSPGQGDEQYF. The CDR3 nucleotides are TGTGCCAGCTCCCCGGGACAGGGCGACGAGCAGTACTTC. The full variable domain, with the rest looked up from reference TRBV14 and TRBJ2-7, is EAGVTQFPSHSVIEKGQTVTLRCDPISGHDNLYWYRRVMGKEIKFLLHFVKESKQDESGMPNNRFLAERTGGTYSTLKVQPAELEDSGVYFCASSPGQGDEQYFGPGTRLTVT.

The V gene is TRBV7-8, the J gene TRBJ2-1, with D possibly matching TRBD2 (5 bases). The V gene's germline CDR1 is SGHVS and CDR2 FQNEAQ. The CDR3 length is 12 residues. CDR3 sequence reads: CAGAMSYNEQFF. The CDR3 DNA is TGTGCGGGAGCGATGAGTTACAATGAGCAGTTCTTC.

The genes are TRBV4-3 and TRBJ2-5; 14 nucleotides line up with TRBD2. The germline CDR1 and CDR2 sequences are LGHNA and YSLEER. This CDR3 is built from 15 residues. V lost 4 bases to trimming and J lost 4 bases; unmatched junction nucleotides: 2. CDR3: CASSLGTSGRETQYF. The CDR3 bases are TGCGCCAGCAGCCTTGGGACTAGCGGGAGAGAGACCCAGTACTTC.

The genes are TRBV10-3 and TRBJ1-5; 7 bases are shared with TRBD1. The CDR3 totals 15 residues. The V gene end was trimmed by 2 bases and the J gene end by 6 bases; junction bases not matched to a gene: 7. The germline gives CDR1 ENHRY, CDR2 SYGVKD. The CDR3 sequence is CAISEPRQGGQPQHF. As DNA, the CDR3 is TGTGCCATCAGTGAGCCCCGACAGGGCGGTCAGCCCCAGCATTTT.

V usage is TRBV9 and J usage is TRBJ2-5; 10 bases line up with TRBD2. J gave up 4 bases and V 2 bases, and 11 bases lay outside the gene matches. Germline V lookup: CDR1 SGDLS, CDR2 YYNGEE. CDR3 length equals 17 residues. The CDR3 loop is CASSVLAGVGRTETQYF. The CDR3 DNA sequence: TGTGCCAGCAGCGTGCTAGCGGGAGTAGGGAGGACAGAGACCCAGTACTTC.

The gene calls are TRBV27 and TRBJ2-5; 8 positions agree with TRBD1. This CDR3 region has 14 residues. From germline, CDR1 is MNHEY and CDR2 SMNVEV (reference sequence). The J segment lost 5 bases and the V segment lost 4 bases, leaving 6 bases of the junction unmatched. The CDR3 is CASSSRGPLETQYF. CDR3 nucleotide sequence: TGTGCCAGCAGTTCCAGGGGGCCTCTGGAGACCCAGTACTTC.

The chain links TRBV7-3 to TRBJ1-1, with D possibly being TRBD1 (5 bases). The CDR3 extends over 17 amino acids. Per germline, CDR1 SGHTA and CDR2 FQGTGA. With 4 bases removed from V and 3 bases from J, the gap between germline ends came to 21 bases. The CDR3, as DNA: TGTGCCAGCAGCTCATTACGGCTCGGGGGTATAGACACTGAAGCTTTCTTT. It codes for CASSSLRLGGIDTEAFF.

The chain has TRBV7-2 and TRBJ2-1, with a weak D call TRBD2 (7 bases). V was trimmed by 3 bases and J by 3 bases, leaving 15 bases between them. The CDR3 is 16 residues long. Per germline, CDR1 SGHTA and CDR2 FQGNSA. CDR3 sequence reads: CASSFSGASGYNEQFF. Here the CDR3 DNA reads TGTGCCAGCAGCTTCTCAGGGGCTAGCGGCTACAATGAGCAGTTCTTC.

This chain links TRBV13 with TRBJ1-1; 8 bases line up with TRBD1. Germline-derived CDR1 and CDR2 are PRHDT and FYEKMQ (reference sequence). Trimming at V came to 5 bases and at J to 5 bases, leaving 10 bases not matched to a gene. CDR3 size: 15 residues. The CDR3 DNA is TGTGCCAGCAGCCAGCATATAACAGGGGGAACTGAAGCTTTCTTT. Translating it yields CASSQHITGGTEAFF.

The chain has TRBV4-3 and TRBJ2-6, with 8 bases that match TRBD1. Trimming at V came to 6 bases and at J to 0 bases, leaving 10 bases not matched to a gene. The CDR3 consists of 18 residues. CDR1 is LGHNA, CDR2 YSLEER, per germline. Here the CDR3 reads CASSLHRGFYSGANVLTF. CDR3 bases: TGCGCCAGCAGTCTGCACAGGGGGTTCTACTCTGGGGCCAACGTCCTGACTTTC.

This chain connects TRBV9 to TRBJ2-1; 7 nucleotides line up with TRBD2. V was clipped by 3 bases and J by 3 bases; unmatched bases: 6. This CDR3 has 15 amino acids. Germline V CDR1 and CDR2: SGDLS, YYNGEE. The CDR3 DNA reads as TGTGCCAGCAGCGCGAGCGGGACGAACTACAATGAGCAGTTCTTC. This codes for CASSASGTNYNEQFF. Full variable domain (remainder filled in from reference TRBV9 and TRBJ2-1): DSGVTQTPKHLITATGQRVTLRCSPRSGDLSVYWYQQSLDQGLQFLIQYYNGEERAKGNILERFSAQQFPDLHSELNLSSLELGDSALYFCASSASGTNYNEQFFGPGTRLTVL.

The chain couples TRBV6-6 to TRBJ1-5, with a possible D match to TRBD1 (5 bases). This CDR3 has 13 residues. Germline V CDR1 and CDR2: MNHNY, SVGAGI (reference sequence). V lost 2 bases, J lost 6 bases, and 8 bases lay in between. The CDR3 sequence: CASSYARAQPQHF. The CDR3 coding sequence is TGTGCCAGCAGTTACGCCAGGGCTCAGCCCCAGCATTTT.

This clone was recorded once. J is TRBJ2-1 and V is TRBV4-3; 9 bases agree with TRBD2. The CDR3 sequence is 19 residues long. Trimming removed 1 base from V and 4 bases from J; junction bases left unmatched: 14. CDR1 is LGHNA, CDR2 YSLEER, per germline. CDR3 in DNA: TGCGCCAGCAGCCAAGGTTTAGGGGGGCGAGCGGGAGGATACAATGAGCAGTTCTTC. This gives the protein CASSQGLGGRAGGYNEQFF.